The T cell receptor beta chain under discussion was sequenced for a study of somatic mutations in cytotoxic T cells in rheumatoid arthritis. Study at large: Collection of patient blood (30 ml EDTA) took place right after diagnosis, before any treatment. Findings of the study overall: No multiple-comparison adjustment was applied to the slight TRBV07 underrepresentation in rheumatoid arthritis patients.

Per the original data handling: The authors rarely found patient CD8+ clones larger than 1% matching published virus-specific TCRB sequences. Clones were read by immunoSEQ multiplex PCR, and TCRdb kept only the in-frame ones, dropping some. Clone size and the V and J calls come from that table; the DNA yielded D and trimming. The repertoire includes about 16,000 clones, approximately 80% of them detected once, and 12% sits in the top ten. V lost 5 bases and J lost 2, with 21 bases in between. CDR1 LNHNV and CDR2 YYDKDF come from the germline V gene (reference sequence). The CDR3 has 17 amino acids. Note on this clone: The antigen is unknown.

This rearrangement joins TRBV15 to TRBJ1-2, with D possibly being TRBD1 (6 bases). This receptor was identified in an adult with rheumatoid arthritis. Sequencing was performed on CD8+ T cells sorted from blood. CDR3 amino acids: CATSGEGEKVVNYGYTF. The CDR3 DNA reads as TGTGCCACCAGCGGCGAGGGGGAAAAGGTGGTGAACTATGGCTACACCTTC.